The 27 T cell receptor beta chains in this list originate from one sample, sequenced in a study of blood T cells in healthy people across ages. Sample-barcoded 5' priming and a J-beta primer mix drove a second PCR of roughly 6 to 12 cycles. TCRdb independently ran MiXCR on the 5' RACE reads; one entry per CDR3 protein. This sample has about 680,000 distinct CDR3 sequences, with approximately 49% found just once. The sample comprised blood. These receptors originate from an older woman in good health.

This chain joins TRBV5-6 and TRBJ2-7, with 8 positions matching TRBD1. The germline V gene encodes CDR1 SGHDT and CDR2 YYEEEE. V was pared by 0 bases and J by 6 bases, with 8 bases of the junction left unmatched. The length of the CDR3 is 15 residues. The CDR3 spells CASSLDQGANIEQYF. CDR3 nucleotides: TGTGCCAGCAGCTTGGATCAGGGGGCGAACATCGAGCAGTACTTC.

This clonotype has only a few counts. The rearrangement joins TRBV29-1 to TRBJ2-1, with TRBD2 as a possible D gene (6 bases). The CDR3 has 14 residues. Trimming cost V 7 bases and J 1 base, with 14 bases left between them. Looked up from germline, CDR1 is SQVTM and CDR2 is ANQGSEA. Here the CDR3 DNA reads TGCAGCGCCGGGGGACGGCTTTCCTACAATGAGCAGTTCTTC. As protein: CSAGGRLSYNEQFF.

The rearrangement links TRBV20-1 to TRBJ1-5, with a weak D call TRBD1 (5 bases). Germline loops: CDR1 DFQATT, CDR2 SNEGSKA (reference sequence). CDR3 size: 13 residues. V was pared by 4 bases and J by 5 bases, with 12 bases between. The CDR3 DNA is TGCAGTGCTAAGGACGGGGGAGATCAGCCCCAGCATTTT. It encodes CSAKDGGDQPQHF.

This clonotype was seen only a few times. The CDR3 loop reads CASSLAGSYYGYTF. CDR3 nucleotides: TGTGCCAGCAGCTTAGCAGGGTCCTACTATGGCTACACCTTC. The chain has TRBV7-2 and TRBJ1-2; D is unclear. Trimming removed 0 bases from V and 3 bases from J, with 8 bases in between. The CDR3 is 14 amino acids. Germline CDR1 reads SGHTA; CDR2 reads FQGNSA.

The rearrangement uses TRBV2 and TRBJ2-7, with D perhaps matching TRBD1 (6 bases). V lost 1 base and J lost 3, with 16 bases in between. The CDR3 contains 16 residues. Germline V CDR1 and CDR2: SNHLY, FYNNEI. CDR3 sequence reads: CASSEGRQVGRYEQYF. In DNA form, the CDR3 reads TGTGCCAGCAGTGAAGGTCGACAGGTGGGTCGCTACGAGCAGTACTTC.

The chain uses TRBV14 and TRBJ2-1, with D possibly TRBD2 on 6 matching bases. Trimming pared 4 bases from V and 1 base from J, leaving 17 bases between. The germline gives CDR1 SGHDN, CDR2 FVKESK. CDR3 length: 17 amino acids. The CDR3 coding sequence is TGTGCCAGCAGCCGGGCCTCCTCTGCGGGGTCCTACAATGAGCAGTTCTTC. It codes for CASSRASSAGSYNEQFF.

V is TRBV20-1 and J is TRBJ2-7; D perhaps matches TRBD1 (5 bases). Germline V gives CDR1 DFQATT, CDR2 SNEGSKA (reference sequence). Trimming took off 8 bases at V and 2 bases at J, with 13 bases between the two ends. The length of the CDR3 is 12 residues. The CDR3 loop is CSTRDRAYEQYF. The CDR3 DNA reads as TGCAGTACCCGAGACAGAGCCTACGAGCAGTACTTC.

The chain carries TRBV5-5 and TRBJ2-2, with TRBD1 identical over 9 bases. Germline-derived CDR1 and CDR2 are SGHKS and YYEKEE (reference sequence). The CDR3 is 16 amino acids. Unmatched junction bases numbered 5, after V lost 4 bases and J lost 1 base. CDR3 sequence reads: CASSTGQGGNTGELFF. As DNA, the CDR3 is TGTGCCAGCAGCACGGGACAGGGAGGGAACACCGGGGAGCTGTTTTTT.

This clonotype was counted between two and nine times. The rearrangement uses TRBV20-1 and TRBJ2-7, with D possibly called TRBD1 or TRBD2 (5 bases each). This CDR3 comprises 14 residues. Germline CDR1 DFQATT, CDR2 SNEGSKA (reference sequence). The V and J ends lost 2 bases and 2 bases respectively, with 13 bases between them. The CDR3 sequence is CSARLSGDPYEQYF. In nucleotides, the CDR3 is TGCAGTGCTAGATTAAGTGGGGACCCCTACGAGCAGTACTTC.

There are a few counts of this clonotype. The chain links TRBV7-3 to TRBJ1-1, with a tentative D call TRBD1 (6 bases). V was cut by 1 base and J by 0 bases, with 9 bases left in between. From germline, CDR1 is SGHTA and CDR2 FQGTGA. CDR3 size: 15 residues. CDR3 sequence reads: CASSLSAGVNTEAFF. Here the CDR3 DNA reads TGTGCCAGCAGCTTAAGTGCAGGGGTGAACACTGAAGCTTTCTTT.

Details on this clonotype: One end of the junction does not line up with germline, which may come from a read error. This chain connects TRBV11-1 to TRBJ2-1, with TRBD2 matching 9 bases. The CDR3 loop spans 19 amino acids. Germline V CDR1 and CDR2: SGHAT, FQDESV (reference sequence). The CDR3, as DNA: TGTGCCAGTAGCTTGCGTTATAGCGGGAGCACTACTAAGGTTAATGAGCAGTTCTTC. This encodes CASSLRYSGSTTKVNEQFF.

The chain links TRBV18 to TRBJ2-3; 7 bases align to TRBD2. This CDR3 is 15 amino acids long. CDR1 and CDR2 (germline): KGHSH, LQKENI. With 3 bases clipped from V and 2 bases from J, the junction kept 5 bases outside the gene matches. CDR3 amino acids: CASSPASGYTDTQYF. In nucleotides, the CDR3 is TGTGCCAGCTCACCCGCTAGCGGATACACAGATACGCAGTATTTT.

The chain is built from TRBV2 and TRBJ2-5, with D maybe TRBD1 (5 bases). CDR1 is SNHLY and CDR2 is FYNNEI in the germline V gene. Trimming pared 0 bases from V and 9 bases from J, leaving 11 bases between. This CDR3 is 13 amino acids long. This chain's CDR3 is CASSEALQGAQYF. CDR3 coding DNA: TGTGCCAGCAGTGAAGCGCTTCAAGGGGCCCAGTACTTC.

The rearrangement joins TRBV11-2 to TRBJ1-2; 7 positions match TRBD1. There are 14 residues in the CDR3. Trimming at V came to 6 bases and at J to 8 bases, leaving 12 bases not matched to a gene. CDR1 is SGHAT and CDR2 is FQNNGV in the germline V gene. As DNA, the CDR3 is TGTGCCAGCAGTTCAGTAAGGGGGCGCGGAGGCTACACCTTC. It translates to CASSSVRGRGGYTF. Filled out from reference TRBV11-2 and TRBJ1-2, the complete variable domain reads EAGVAQSPRYKIIEKRQSVAFWCNPISGHATLYWYQQILGQGPKLLIQFQNNGVVDDSQLPKDRFSAERLKGVDSTLKIQPAKLEDSAVYLCASSSVRGRGGYTFGSGTRLTVV.

This rearrangement joins TRBV21-1 to TRBJ2-5; the table's D call TRBD1 went unverified against the DNA. TRBV21-1 has pseudogene status. CDR3 size: 15 residues. The DNA of the CDR3 is TGTGCCAGCAGCCCCCCCAGAGACAGCACAGAGACCCAGTACTTC. It encodes CASSPPRDSTETQYF.

This clonotype turned up a few times. This chain connects TRBV12-3 or TRBV12-4 to TRBJ1-5, with 7 bases aligning to TRBD1. The ends lost 4 bases at V and 6 bases at J; junction bases unmatched: 6. The CDR3 spans 14 residues. The CDR3 protein is CASSYEGAVQPQHF. Written as DNA, the CDR3 is TGTGCCAGCAGTTATGAGGGGGCGGTTCAGCCCCAGCATTTT.

The J gene is TRBJ2-2, the V gene TRBV5-5, with D unresolved. Germline V gives CDR1 SGHKS, CDR2 YYEKEE (reference sequence). Trimming left V 0 bases short and J 4 bases short, with 13 bases between. The CDR3 is 16 residues long. The CDR3 loop is CASSLAVSYTTGELFF. The CDR3 DNA follows: TGTGCCAGCAGCTTGGCCGTTAGTTATACCACCGGGGAGCTGTTTTTT.

The V and J genes are TRBV20-1 and TRBJ2-7; TRBD2 might be the D (6 bases). The CDR3 is 14 residues long. Germline V gene data show CDR1 as DFQATT and CDR2 as SNEGSKA (reference sequence). Between the trimmed V and J ends, which lost 4 bases and 7 bases, there was a span of 20 bases. CDR3 sequence reads: CSANTGTRLREQYF. The CDR3 bases are TGCAGTGCTAATACCGGGACTCGCCTAAGAGAGCAGTACTTC.

A remark on this clonotype: One junction end disagrees with the germline gene, perhaps due to a read error. This chain uses TRBV10-3 with TRBJ2-1; no clear D gene. This CDR3 is built from 13 residues. Germline CDR1 reads ENHRY; CDR2 reads SYGVKD. CDR3 loop: CAITRTDNNGQFF. Here the CDR3 DNA reads TGTGCCATCACCCGTACTGATAACAATGGGCAGTTCTTC.

This clonotype was observed a handful of times. This chain uses TRBV3-1 with TRBJ2-1; no clear D gene. The CDR3 extends over 15 amino acids. Per the germline V gene, CDR1 is LGHDT and CDR2 is YNNKEL (reference sequence). Trimming stripped 5 bases from V and 0 bases from J, with 11 bases between. This CDR3 is CASSSGRSSYNEQFF. The DNA for the CDR3 is TGTGCCAGCAGCTCCGGGCGGAGCTCCTACAATGAGCAGTTCTTC.

The genes are TRBV7-9 and TRBJ2-5; 9 nucleotides agree with TRBD1. With 5 bases clipped from V and 6 bases from J, the junction kept 7 bases outside the gene matches. CDR3 length equals 14 residues. Germline V gene lookup returns CDR1 SEHNR and CDR2 FQNEAQ (reference sequence). CDR3 residues: CASSAGQGMQTQYF. CDR3 in DNA: TGTGCCAGCAGCGCCGGACAGGGGATGCAGACCCAGTACTTC.

The V gene is TRBV24-1, the J gene TRBJ2-1; TRBD2 might be the D (5 bases). Germline V gene data show CDR1 as KGHDR and CDR2 as SFDVKD. CDR3 length: 14 amino acids. The V gene lost 7 bases and the J gene lost 6 bases, with 15 bases spanning the gap. The CDR3 region is CATRADTLGNEQFF. CDR3 coding DNA: TGTGCCACCAGAGCGGATACTTTAGGCAATGAGCAGTTCTTC.

CDR3 protein: CASSPLQGDSYEQYF. CDR3 bases: TGTGCCAGCAGCCCCCTACAGGGAGACTCCTACGAGCAGTACTTC. The genes are TRBV5-6 and TRBJ2-5; TRBD1 might be the D (6 bases). TRBJ2-7 matches the DNA end more closely, so the J call is doubtful. The CDR3 totals 15 residues. From germline, CDR1 is SGHDT and CDR2 YYEEEE.

CDR3 sequence (DNA): TGCGCCAGCAGCCTACAACACTCACAGGCCTACGAGCAGTACTTC. This translates into CASSLQHSQAYEQYF. The chain has TRBV4-1 and TRBJ2-7; TRBD1 might be the D (5 bases). CDR3 length: 15 amino acids. V lost 4 bases and J 2 bases, leaving 15 bases between the germline ends. CDR1 and CDR2 (germline): MGHRA, YSYEKL.

This clonotype was detected many times. The V gene is TRBV7-2, the J gene TRBJ1-2; D unclear. Germline CDR1 and CDR2: SGHTA and FQGNSA. The CDR3 contains 15 residues. V dropped 6 bases and J dropped 1 base, with 15 bases sitting between them. The CDR3 sequence: CASSLQRAGNYGYTF. CDR3 DNA: TGTGCCAGCAGTTTACAGCGGGCTGGTAACTATGGCTACACCTTC. The variable domain in full, with the rest retrieved from reference TRBV7-2 and TRBJ1-2, is GAGVSQSPSNKVTEKGKDVELRCDPISGHTALYWYRQSLGQGLEFLIYFQGNSAPDKSGLPSDRFSAERTGGSVSTLTIQRTQQEDSAVYLCASSLQRAGNYGYTFGSGTRLTVV.

V is TRBV6-5 and J is TRBJ2-7; 9 bases are a match to TRBD2. Looked up from germline, CDR1 is MNHEY and CDR2 is SVGAGI. The ends lost 4 bases at V and 1 base at J; junction bases unmatched: 8. The length of the CDR3 is 16 residues. CDR3 nucleotide sequence: TGTGCCAGCAGTTCGGCAGTAGCGGGAGCGTCCTACGAGCAGTACTTC. Translation gives CASSSAVAGASYEQYF.

This clonotype has only a few counts. J is TRBJ2-7 and V is TRBV2; 11 nucleotides line up with TRBD2. With V trimmed by 0 bases and J by 3 bases, 10 bases remained unmatched. Germline CDR1 reads SNHLY; CDR2 reads FYNNEI. CDR3 length equals 18 residues. This CDR3 is CASSEAPRLAGLNYEQYF. As DNA, the CDR3 is TGTGCCAGCAGTGAAGCGCCGAGACTAGCGGGACTAAACTACGAGCAGTACTTC. Full variable domain (outside the CDR3, taken from reference TRBV2 and TRBJ2-7): EPEVTQTPSHQVTQMGQEVILRCVPISNHLYFYWYRQILGQKVEFLVSFYNNEISEKSEIFDDQFSVERPDGSNFTLKIRSTKLEDSAMYFCASSEAPRLAGLNYEQYFGPGTRLTVT.